The 7 T cell receptor beta chains below come from one sample, sequenced in a study of T cell responses to AZD1222 COVID-19 vaccine. The data were produced by immunoSEQ multiplex PCR, yet TCRdb's version contains in-frame clones alone and is incomplete. The sample lists 95,000 to 110,000 clones, roughly 93% occurring once. The sample in question was peripheral blood, obtained on day 0 of AZD1222 vaccination. The receptors here all came from an adult in good health.

Concerning this clone: Compared with germline, one end of the junction differs, possibly owing to a read error. V usage is TRBV28 and J usage is TRBJ2-5; weak D call: TRBD1 (6 bases). Germline lookup yields CDR1 MDHEN and CDR2 SYDVKM. This CDR3 spans 15 amino acids. CDR3 sequence (DNA): TGTGCCAGCACGAACCCAGGACAGCTTCAAGGGACCCAGTACTTC. The encoded protein is CASTNPGQLQGTQYF.

This clone was seen once. The chain combines TRBV5-6 with TRBJ1-5; D remains ambiguous. Germline lookup yields CDR1 SGHDT and CDR2 YYEEEE. Between the trimmed V and J ends, which lost 1 base and 6 bases, there was a span of 5 bases. The CDR3 is 12 residues long. This CDR3 reads CASSLFGQPQHF. In DNA, the CDR3 is TGTGCCAGCAGCTTGTTCGGTCAGCCCCAGCATTTT. The full variable domain, in which reference TRBV5-6 and TRBJ1-5 provide the parts outside the CDR3, is DAGVTQSPTHLIKTRGQQVTLRCSPKSGHDTVSWYQQALGQGPQFIFQYYEEEERQRGNFPDRFSGHQFPNYSSELNVNALLLGDSALYLCASSLFGQPQHFGDGTRLSIL.

V and J are TRBV30 and TRBJ2-6; 11 positions match TRBD1. Germline CDR1 is GTSNPN and CDR2 is SVGIG (reference sequence). The CDR3 loop spans 18 amino acids. V was pared by 0 bases and J by 0 bases, with 4 bases of the junction left unmatched. The CDR3 bases are TGTGCCTGGAGTGTGCCCGGGACAGGGGGCTCTGGGGCCAACGTCCTGACTTTC. Amino acid sequence: CAWSVPGTGGSGANVLTF.

By share, this clone ranks as medium-sized (0.01 to 0.1%). The chain employs TRBV6-2 or TRBV6-3 and TRBJ2-5, with TRBD2 identical over 11 bases. V shed 2 bases, J shed 2 bases, and the junction held 7 bases outside the gene matches. The CDR3 runs to 17 residues. CDR1 is MNHEY, CDR2 SVGEGT, per germline. The CDR3 DNA is TGTGCCAGCAGTTACCTAGCGGGAGGATGGCAGCAAGAGACCCAGTACTTC. Amino acid sequence: CASSYLAGGWQQETQYF.

The chain recombines TRBV12-3 or TRBV12-4 with TRBJ2-7; D ambiguous. Trimming removed 3 bases from V and 6 bases from J, with 9 bases in between. The CDR3 is 12 amino acids. CDR3 region: CASSFIKREQYF. The CDR3 coding sequence is TGTGCCAGCAGTTTCATAAAGCGCGAGCAGTACTTC.

CDR3 amino acids: CASSRPGTQVIYF. CDR3 bases: TGTGCCAGCAGCCGCCCCGGGACTCAGGTCATATACTTC. The chain recombines TRBV11-2 with TRBJ2-7; weak D call: TRBD2 (6 bases). Germline V gives CDR1 SGHAT, CDR2 FQNNGV. The length of the CDR3 is 13 residues. V lost 5 bases to trimming and J lost 13 bases, with 21 bases between them.

V gene TRBV2 combines with J gene TRBJ1-2; D perhaps matches TRBD1 (6 bases). The CDR3 spans 14 residues. Germline V gives CDR1 SNHLY, CDR2 FYNNEI. Trimming shortened V by 3 bases and J by 4 bases, and 12 bases separated the two germline ends. The CDR3 reads CASSEDSPFYGYTF. The CDR3 region has the DNA TGTGCCAGCAGTGAGGACAGCCCGTTCTATGGCTACACCTTC.